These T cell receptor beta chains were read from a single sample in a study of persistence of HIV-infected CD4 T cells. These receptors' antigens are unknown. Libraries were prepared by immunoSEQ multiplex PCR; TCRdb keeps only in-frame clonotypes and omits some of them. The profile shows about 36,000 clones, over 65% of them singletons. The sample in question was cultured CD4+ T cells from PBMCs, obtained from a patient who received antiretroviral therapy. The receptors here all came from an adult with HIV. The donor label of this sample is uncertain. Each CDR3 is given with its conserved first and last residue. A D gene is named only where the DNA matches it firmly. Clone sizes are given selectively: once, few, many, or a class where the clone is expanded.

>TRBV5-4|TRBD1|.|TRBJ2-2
TGTGCCAGCAAGCTGACAGGGGGAAGCGCCGGGGAGCTGTTTTTT
CASKLTGGSAGELFF
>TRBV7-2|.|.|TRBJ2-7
TGTGCCAGCAGCTTAGTCCCCGGGAGCTCCTACGAGCAGTACTTC
CASSLVPGSSYEQYF
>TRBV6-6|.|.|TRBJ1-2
TGTGCCACCACACAAGAGGCATATGGCTACACCTTC
CATTQEAYGYTF
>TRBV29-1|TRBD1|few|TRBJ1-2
TGCAGCGTTGACCCAGGGGGTAACTATGGCTACACCTTC
CSVDPGGNYGYTF
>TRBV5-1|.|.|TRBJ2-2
TGCGCCAGCAGCTCTCAGGGGTATACGAACACCGGGGAGCTGTTTTTT
CASSSQGYTNTGELFF
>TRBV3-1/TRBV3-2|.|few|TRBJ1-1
TGTGCCAGCGTTGGTAACACTGAAGCTTTCTTT
CASVGNTEAFF
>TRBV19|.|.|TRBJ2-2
TGTGCCAGCAGGGTGCATTACACCGGGGAGCTGTTTTTT
CASRVHYTGELFF
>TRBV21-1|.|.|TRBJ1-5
TGTGCCAGCAGCAAAGAGGGTGTTTGTCCGAGGGTGGCTAGTCAGCCCCAGCATTTT
CASSKEGVCPRVASQPQHF
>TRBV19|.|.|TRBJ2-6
TGTGCCAGTAGTTGGTTCGGAAACAACGTCCTGACTTTC
CASSWFGNNVLTF
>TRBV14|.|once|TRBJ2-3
TGTGCCAGCAGCCGATTCCCATATACGCAGTATTTT
CASSRFPYTQYF
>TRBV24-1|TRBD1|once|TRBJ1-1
TGTGCCACCAGTGGCTCCGGGACAGGGGAAACTGAAGCTTTCTTT
CATSGSGTGETEAFF
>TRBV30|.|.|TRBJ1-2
TGTGCCTGGAGTGTAGGGAGGGAACGTGGCTACACCTTC
CAWSVGRERGYTF
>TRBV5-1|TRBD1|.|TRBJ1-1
TGCGCCAGCAGCGGGGAGACAGGGGTTCGAGCTTTCTTT
CASSGETGVRAFF
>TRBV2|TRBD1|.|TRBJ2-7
TGTGCCAGCAGTGAAAGGAGGGCCGGGACAGGGGGCTACGAGCAGTACTTC
CASSERRAGTGGYEQYF
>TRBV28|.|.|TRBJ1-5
TGTGCCAGCAGCCCCACCCGAGGTACCCAGCCCCAGCATTTT
CASSPTRGTQPQHF
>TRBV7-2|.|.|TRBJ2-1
TGTGCCAGCAGCTTGAGATGGGGTCGAGAAAATGAGCAGTTCTTC
CASSLRWGRENEQFF
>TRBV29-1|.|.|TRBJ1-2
TGCAGCGTTGAAAGATCTACGGGGGCCGGTGGCTACACCTTC
CSVERSTGAGGYTF
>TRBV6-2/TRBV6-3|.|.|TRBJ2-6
TGTGCCAGCAGTAAACATACAGGGCCTGGGGCCAACGTCCTGACTTTC
CASSKHTGPGANVLTF
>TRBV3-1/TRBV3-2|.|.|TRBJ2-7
TGTGCCAGCAGCCCGCCGGAACCCTACGAGCAGTACTTC
CASSPPEPYEQYF
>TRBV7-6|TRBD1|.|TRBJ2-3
TGTGCCAGCAGCTTCCGACAGGGCGGGACAGATACGCAGTATTTT
CASSFRQGGTDTQYF
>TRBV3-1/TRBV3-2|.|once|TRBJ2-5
TGTGCCAGCAGCTACAGGGACTCCGGGACCCAGTACTTC
CASSYRDSGTQYF
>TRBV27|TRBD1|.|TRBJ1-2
TGTGCCAGCAGGATACTTTCGGGACAGGGGAACTATGGCTACACCTTC
CASRILSGQGNYGYTF
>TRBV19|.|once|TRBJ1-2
TGTGCCAGTAGCTACAGGGAAAGGAATGGCTACACCTTC
CASSYRERNGYTF
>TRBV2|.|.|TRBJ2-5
TGTGCCAGCAGTGTCGGGTTTCAAGAGACCCAGTACTTC
CASSVGFQETQYF
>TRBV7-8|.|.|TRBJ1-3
TGTGCCAGCAGCTTAGGCCCCTACAGGGACAACGGAAACACCATATATTTT
CASSLGPYRDNGNTIYF
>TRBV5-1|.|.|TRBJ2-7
TGCGCCAGCAGCCTAGAGACTTATGGGTCCTACGAGCAGTACTTC
CASSLETYGSYEQYF
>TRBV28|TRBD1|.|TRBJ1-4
TGTGCCAGCAGCCATTACAGGGGGTGGGACGCTGAAGAAAAACTGTTTTTT
CASSHYRGWDAEEKLFF
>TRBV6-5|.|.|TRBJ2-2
TGTGCCAGCAGTACAGCTAACACCGGGGAGCTGTTTTTT
CASSTANTGELFF
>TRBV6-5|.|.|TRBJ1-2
TGTGCCAGCAGTTACTCGAGGCAGGGAGATGGCTACACCTTC
CASSYSRQGDGYTF
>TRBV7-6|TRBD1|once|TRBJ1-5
TGTGCCAGCAGCCTGATGACAGGGGACAATCAGCCCCAGCATTTT
CASSLMTGDNQPQHF
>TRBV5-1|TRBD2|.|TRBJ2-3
TGCGCCAGCAGCTTGATGGGACTAGCGGGGGGGCCGGGGACAGATACGCAGTATTTT
CASSLMGLAGGPGTDTQYF
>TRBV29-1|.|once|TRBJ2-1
TGCAGCGTTGAAGTCCCAGTTGTCAATGAGCAGTTCTTC
CSVEVPVVNEQFF
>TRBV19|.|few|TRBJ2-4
TGTGCCAGTAGCCCACCCCCTCGGGGGGCGGGAGACATTCAGTACTTC
CASSPPPRGAGDIQYF
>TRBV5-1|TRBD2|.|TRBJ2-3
TGCGCCAGCAGCTTGGCTAGCGGGGGGGCGAAAGATACGCAGTATTTT
CASSLASGGAKDTQYF
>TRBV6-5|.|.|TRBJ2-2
TGTGCCAGCAGATGGAGGGGGCGGGGCGGGGAGCTGTTTTTT
CASRWRGRGGELFF
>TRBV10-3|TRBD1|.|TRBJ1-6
TGTGCCATCAGCGTGGACAGGGAAGCATCACCCCTCCACTTT
CAISVDREASPLHF
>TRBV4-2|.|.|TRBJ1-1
TGTGCCAGCAGCCAAGACAGGGGAGCTGAAGCTTTCTTT
CASSQDRGAEAFF
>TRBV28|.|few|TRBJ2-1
TGTGCCAGCAGTTCATCAGGGGTTGCCTACAATGAGCAGTTCTTC
CASSSSGVAYNEQFF
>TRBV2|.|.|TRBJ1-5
TGTGCCAGCACTGTACAGGGTTATAGCAATCAGCCCCAGCATTTT
CASTVQGYSNQPQHF
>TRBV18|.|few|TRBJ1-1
TGTGCCAGCTCATTGGGAGACACTGAAGCTTTCTTT
CASSLGDTEAFF
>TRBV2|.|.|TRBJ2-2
TGTGCCAGCCGTGAGACTGGCTACACCGGGGAGCTGTTTTTT
CASRETGYTGELFF
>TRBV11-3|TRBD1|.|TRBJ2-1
TGTGCCAGCAGCTTAGATTGGGACAGGGTGCATGAGCAGTTCTTC
CASSLDWDRVHEQFF
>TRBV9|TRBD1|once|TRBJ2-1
TGTGCCAGCAGCGTATCTACAGGGGGCGGTAGGAATGAGCAGTTCTTC
CASSVSTGGGRNEQFF
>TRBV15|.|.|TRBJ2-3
TGTGCCACCAGCGGGGGACTCTTCCCCACAGATACGCAGTATTTT
CATSGGLFPTDTQYF
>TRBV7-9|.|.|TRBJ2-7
TGTGCCAGCAGCCTCAAGACTAGGGACGAGCAGTACTTC
CASSLKTRDEQYF
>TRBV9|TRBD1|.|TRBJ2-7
TGTGCCAGCAGCGTAGGGACAGGGGGCATATACGAGCAGTACTTC
CASSVGTGGIYEQYF
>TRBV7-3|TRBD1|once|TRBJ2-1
TGTGCCAGCAGCCTATCCGGGACAGGGGATGAGCAGTTCTTC
CASSLSGTGDEQFF
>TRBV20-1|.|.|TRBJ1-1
TGCAGTGCTAGTGATCCGACAGTTAACACTGAAGCTTTCTTT
CSASDPTVNTEAFF
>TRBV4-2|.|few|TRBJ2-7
TGTGCCAGCAGCAAGGGGTATAGTCGAGCGGATTCCTACGAGCAGTACTTC
CASSKGYSRADSYEQYF
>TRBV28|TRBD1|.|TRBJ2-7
TGTGCCAGCAGTTTTCCGGGACAGGCTTACGAGCAGTACTTC
CASSFPGQAYEQYF
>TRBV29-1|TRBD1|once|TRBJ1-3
TGCAGCGTAGCAAGACCGCGACCCACAGGGGGCATCTCTGGAAACACCATATATTTT
CSVARPRPTGGISGNTIYF
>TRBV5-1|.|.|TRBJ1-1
TGCGCCAGCAGCTTGGATTCCGGGGTCACTGAAGCTTTCTTT
CASSLDSGVTEAFF
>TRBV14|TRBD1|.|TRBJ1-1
TGTGCCAGCAGCTCGACTAGGGCAGGGGGCTGGAACACTGAAGCTTTCTTT
CASSSTRAGGWNTEAFF
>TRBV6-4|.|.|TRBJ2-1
TGTGCCAGCAGTGACTCGTTGGCAGGGGATTACAATGAGCAGTTCTTC
CASSDSLAGDYNEQFF